The sequence of this TCR beta chain was determined in a study of blood T cell repertoires in COVID-19. The wider study: Donors in the United States, Italy and Spain gave samples during acute or convalescent COVID-19.

Ten or more counts support this clone. Method: immunoSEQ multiplex PCR; TCRdb's copy keeps in-frame clones and lacks some. The sample records about 350,000 clones, 86% being singletons. The germline V and J ends were trimmed by 4 bases and 7 bases, with 9 bases remaining between them. The germline CDR1 and CDR2 sequences are SGHNT and YENEEA. This CDR3 has 12 residues. The sequencing input was peripheral blood. The chain has TRBV11-3 and TRBJ2-3, with a possible D match to TRBD2 (6 bases). This receptor was taken from a woman aged 60-75 years with COVID-19, enrolled during active disease. CDR3 bases: TGTGCCAGCAGCTCGGGGGTGTATACGCAGTATTTT. Its translation: CASSSGVYTQYF.